This T cell receptor (beta chain) was recorded in a study of blood T cell repertoires in COVID-19. For the study at large: Spain, Italy and the United States supplied samples that represented acute and convalescent COVID-19. T cells, B-cell-depleted T cells, or PBMCs supplied cDNA or gDNA.

Germline values: CDR1 SGHRS, CDR2 YFSETQ. CDR3 length: 17 amino acids. V lost 3 bases, J lost 3 bases, and 7 bases stayed unmatched. Per the original data handling: Amplification from reference gene primers served as the basis for estimated nucleated cell counts. The assay was immunoSEQ multiplex PCR, and TCRdb's table has in-frame clones only and misses some. The V and J calls and the clone size are those of that table, but D and trimming were determined from the DNA. This sample yields 200,000 to 250,000 clones, of which 70% to 90% are seen a single time; around 13% belongs to the top ten. This receptor was identified in a human donor in a cohort sampled during active COVID-19. The specimen sequenced was peripheral blood. The V and J genes are TRBV5-1 and TRBJ2-3, with 13 positions matching TRBD2. CDR3 DNA sequence: TGCGCCAGCAGCTCGGGGACTAGCGGGATGAGGACAGATACGCAGTATTTT. The encoded protein is CASSSGTSGMRTDTQYF.